This TCR beta chain was documented in a study of shared clonotypes between healthy human individuals. Donors were healthy HIV-negative adults without recently reported acute infections or vaccinations. The CDR3 extends over 11 amino acids. In germline, CDR1 is MDHEN, CDR2 SYDVKM. The trim removed 7 bases at V and 12 bases at J, leaving 6 bases unmatched. Here immunoSEQ multiplex PCR was the method, and the copy in TCRdb shows in-frame clones only, minus some. The table records roughly 500,000 clones, about 96% of them present only once. The chain carries TRBV28 and TRBJ2-1; TRBD1 matches at 7 bases. Sequencing input: naive CD4+ T cells sorted from blood. Subset specified: CD45RA+ positively selected. The TCR sequence derives from a woman in her twenties or thirties in good health. The CDR3 DNA reads as TGTGCCAGCACCGAGGGGGCAGGGCAGTTCTTC. Translating gives CASTEGAGQFF.